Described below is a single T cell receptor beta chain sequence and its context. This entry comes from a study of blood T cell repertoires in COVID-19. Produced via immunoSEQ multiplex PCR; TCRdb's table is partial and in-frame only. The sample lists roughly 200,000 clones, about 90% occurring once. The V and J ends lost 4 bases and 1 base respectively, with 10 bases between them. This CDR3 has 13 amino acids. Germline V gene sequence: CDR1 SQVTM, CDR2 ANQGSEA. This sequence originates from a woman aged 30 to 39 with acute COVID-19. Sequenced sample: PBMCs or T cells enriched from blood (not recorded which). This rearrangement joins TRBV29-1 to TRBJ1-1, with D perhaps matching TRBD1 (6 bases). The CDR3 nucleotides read TGCAGCGTTGTAGGCAGGGGGAACACTGAAGCTTTCTTT. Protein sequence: CSVVGRGNTEAFF.